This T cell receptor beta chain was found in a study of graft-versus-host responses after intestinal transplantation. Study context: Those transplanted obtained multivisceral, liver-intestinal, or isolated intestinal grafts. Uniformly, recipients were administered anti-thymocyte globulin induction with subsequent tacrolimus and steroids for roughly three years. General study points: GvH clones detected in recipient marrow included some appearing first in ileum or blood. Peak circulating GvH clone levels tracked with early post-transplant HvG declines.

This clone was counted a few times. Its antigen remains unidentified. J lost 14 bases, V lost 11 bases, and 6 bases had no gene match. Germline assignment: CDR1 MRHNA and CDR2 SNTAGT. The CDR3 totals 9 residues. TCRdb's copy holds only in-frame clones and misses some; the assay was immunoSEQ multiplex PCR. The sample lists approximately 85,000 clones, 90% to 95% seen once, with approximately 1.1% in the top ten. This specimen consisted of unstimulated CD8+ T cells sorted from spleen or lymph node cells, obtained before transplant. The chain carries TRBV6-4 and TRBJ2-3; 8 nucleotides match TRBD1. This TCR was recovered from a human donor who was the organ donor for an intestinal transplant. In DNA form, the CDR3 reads TGTGCCGGACAGGGTTACGGGTATTTT. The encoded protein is CAGQGYGYF.